The T cell receptor beta chain under discussion was sequenced for a study of CD8 T cells in Susac syndrome. TEMRA cells were FACS-enriched, unlike CD8+ and CD4+ T cells, which were negatively isolated. The length of the CDR3 is 18 residues. V dropped 2 bases and J dropped 3; count of bases not matched to a gene: 10. Germline CDR1 and CDR2: LGHDT and YNNKEL (reference sequence). About 0.45 to 1 ug RNA was reverse transcribed with random hexamers. MiXCR, run by TCRdb on the immunoSEQ multiplex PCR reads, gives a single entry per CDR3 protein. The sample has about 60,000 distinct CDR3 sequences; approximately 96% are singletons.

This clonotype was obtained from a human donor with multiple sclerosis. Sequencing was performed on CD8+ T cells from PBMCs. This chain joins TRBV3-1 and TRBJ2-5; 12 nucleotides agree with TRBD2. CDR3 loop: CASSQPSTSGRWEETQYF. The CDR3 DNA reads as TGTGCCAGCAGCCAACCTTCGACTAGCGGGAGATGGGAAGAGACCCAGTACTTC.